Described below is a single T cell receptor (beta chain) sequence and its context. The sample comes from a study of blood T cell repertoires in COVID-19. Study information: The samples span acute and convalescent COVID-19 from the United States, Italy and Spain.

Per the original methods: Cell counts per sample came from amplifying reference gene primers. The assay was immunoSEQ multiplex PCR, and TCRdb's table has in-frame clones only and misses some. V, J and clone size are taken as reported in that table, and D and trimming were inferred from the DNA itself. The profile shows around 30,000 clones, about 85% of them singletons. The CDR3 totals 13 residues. Per germline, CDR1 GTSNPN and CDR2 SVGIG (reference sequence). V lost 0 bases and J lost 6, with 9 bases in between. The sequencing input was peripheral blood. The chain links TRBV30 to TRBJ2-1; no firm D call. The receptor's source is a human donor in a cohort sampled during active COVID-19. The CDR3 spells CAWSVNLFNEQFF. For the CDR3, the DNA is TGTGCCTGGAGTGTAAACTTATTCAATGAGCAGTTCTTC.